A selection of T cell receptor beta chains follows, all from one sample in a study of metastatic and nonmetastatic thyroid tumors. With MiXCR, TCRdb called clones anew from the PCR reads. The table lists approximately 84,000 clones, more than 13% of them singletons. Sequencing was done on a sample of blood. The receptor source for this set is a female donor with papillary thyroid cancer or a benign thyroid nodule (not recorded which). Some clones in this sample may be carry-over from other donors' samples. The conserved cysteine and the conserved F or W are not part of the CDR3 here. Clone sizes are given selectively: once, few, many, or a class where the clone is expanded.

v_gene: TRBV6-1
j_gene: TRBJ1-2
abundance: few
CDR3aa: ASRLRDRVDGYT

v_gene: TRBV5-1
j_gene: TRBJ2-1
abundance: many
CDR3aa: ASTSGTGFNEQF

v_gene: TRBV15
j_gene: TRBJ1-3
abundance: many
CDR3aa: ATSRAGVSINTIY

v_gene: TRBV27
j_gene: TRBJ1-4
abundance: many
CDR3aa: ASSLTSGPNEKLF

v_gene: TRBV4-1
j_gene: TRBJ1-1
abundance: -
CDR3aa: ASSLQGETEAF

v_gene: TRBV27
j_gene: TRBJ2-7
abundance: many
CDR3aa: ASSHRGGGGEQY

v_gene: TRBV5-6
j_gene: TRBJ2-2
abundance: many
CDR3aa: ASSPLLDTGELF

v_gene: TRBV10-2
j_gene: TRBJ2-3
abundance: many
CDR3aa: AGTSGGVSDTQY

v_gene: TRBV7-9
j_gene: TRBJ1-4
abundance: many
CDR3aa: ASSLGGQGAFEKLF

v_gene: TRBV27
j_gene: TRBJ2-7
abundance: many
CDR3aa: ASSLLASGGYEQY

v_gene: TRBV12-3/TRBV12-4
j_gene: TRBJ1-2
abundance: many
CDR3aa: ASSPGQYGYT